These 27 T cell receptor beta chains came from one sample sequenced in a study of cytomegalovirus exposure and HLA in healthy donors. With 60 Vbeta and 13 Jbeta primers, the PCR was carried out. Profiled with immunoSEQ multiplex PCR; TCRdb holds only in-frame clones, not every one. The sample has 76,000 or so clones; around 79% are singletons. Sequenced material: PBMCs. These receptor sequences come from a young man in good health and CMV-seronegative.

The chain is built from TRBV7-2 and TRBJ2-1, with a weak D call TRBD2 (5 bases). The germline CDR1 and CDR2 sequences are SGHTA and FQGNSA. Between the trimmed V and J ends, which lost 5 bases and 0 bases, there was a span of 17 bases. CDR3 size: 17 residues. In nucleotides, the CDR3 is TGTGCCAGCAGCAACCGACTACAGCGGTCCTCCTACAATGAGCAGTTCTTC. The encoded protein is CASSNRLQRSSYNEQFF.

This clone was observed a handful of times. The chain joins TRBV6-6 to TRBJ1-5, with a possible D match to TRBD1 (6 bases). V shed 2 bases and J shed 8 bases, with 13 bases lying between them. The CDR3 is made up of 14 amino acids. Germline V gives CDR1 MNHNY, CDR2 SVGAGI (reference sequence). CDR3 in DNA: TGTGCCAGCAGTTACGGGACATCTAGGGAGCCCCAGCATTTT. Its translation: CASSYGTSREPQHF.

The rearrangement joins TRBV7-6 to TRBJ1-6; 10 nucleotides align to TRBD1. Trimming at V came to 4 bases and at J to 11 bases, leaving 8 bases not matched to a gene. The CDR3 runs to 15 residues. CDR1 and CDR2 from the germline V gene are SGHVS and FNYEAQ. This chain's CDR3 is CASSSSTGGQAPLHF. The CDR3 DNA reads TGTGCCAGCAGCTCGTCGACAGGGGGCCAAGCACCCCTCCACTTT.

For the CDR3, the DNA is TGTGCCAGCAGCTTACAGGGCTACACTGAAGCTTTCTTT. Protein: CASSLQGYTEAFF. This chain connects TRBV13 to TRBJ1-1; perhaps TRBD1 as D (5 bases). Trimming removed 2 bases from V and 3 bases from J, with 7 bases in between. From germline, CDR1 is PRHDT and CDR2 FYEKMQ (reference sequence). CDR3 length: 13 residues.

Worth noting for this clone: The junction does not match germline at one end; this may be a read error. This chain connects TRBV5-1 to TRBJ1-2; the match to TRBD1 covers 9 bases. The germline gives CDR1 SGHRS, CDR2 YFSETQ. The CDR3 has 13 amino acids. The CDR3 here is CASSLNPGTGSSF. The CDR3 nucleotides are TGCGCCAGCAGCTTGAACCCCGGGACAGGGTCATCCTTC.

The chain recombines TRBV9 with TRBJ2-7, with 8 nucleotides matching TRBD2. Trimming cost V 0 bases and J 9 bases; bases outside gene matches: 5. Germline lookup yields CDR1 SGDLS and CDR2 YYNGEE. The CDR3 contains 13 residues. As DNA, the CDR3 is TGTGCCAGCAGCGTAGAATCGGGAGGGACGCAGTACTTC. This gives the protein CASSVESGGTQYF.

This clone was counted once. CDR3 region: CASSPYRNYGYTF. The CDR3 DNA reads as TGTGCCAGCAGCCCCTACAGAAACTATGGCTACACCTTC. The chain has TRBV7-6 and TRBJ1-2, with D unclear. CDR1 is SGHVS and CDR2 is FNYEAQ in the germline V gene. This CDR3 spans 13 amino acids. V lost 5 bases, J lost 2 bases, and 9 bases lay in between.

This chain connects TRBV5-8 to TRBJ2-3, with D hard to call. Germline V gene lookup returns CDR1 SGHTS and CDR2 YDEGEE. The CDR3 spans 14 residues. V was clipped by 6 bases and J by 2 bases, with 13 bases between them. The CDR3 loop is CASNSPYNTDTQYF. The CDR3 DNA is TGTGCCAGCAACAGCCCGTACAACACAGATACGCAGTATTTT.

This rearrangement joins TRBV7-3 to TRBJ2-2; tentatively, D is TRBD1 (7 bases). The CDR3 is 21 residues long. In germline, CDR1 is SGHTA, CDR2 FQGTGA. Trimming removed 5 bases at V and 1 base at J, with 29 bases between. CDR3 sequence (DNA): TGTGCCAGCAGCCGGACCGGGACAGTGATAGCATCGGGACTGAACACCGGGGAGCTGTTTTTT. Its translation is CASSRTGTVIASGLNTGELFF.

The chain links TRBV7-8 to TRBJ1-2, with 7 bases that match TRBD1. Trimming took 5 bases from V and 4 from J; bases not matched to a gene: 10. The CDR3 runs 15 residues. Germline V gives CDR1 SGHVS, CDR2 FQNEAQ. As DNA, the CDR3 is TGTGCCAGCAGCCCTGACCCAGGGGGTGGCTATGGCTACACCTTC. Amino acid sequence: CASSPDPGGGYGYTF.

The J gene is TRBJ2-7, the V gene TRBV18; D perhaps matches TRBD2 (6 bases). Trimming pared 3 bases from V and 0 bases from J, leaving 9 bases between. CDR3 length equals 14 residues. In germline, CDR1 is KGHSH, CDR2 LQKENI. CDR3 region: CASSPRDGSYEQYF. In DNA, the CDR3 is TGTGCCAGCTCACCGCGGGACGGCTCCTACGAGCAGTACTTC.

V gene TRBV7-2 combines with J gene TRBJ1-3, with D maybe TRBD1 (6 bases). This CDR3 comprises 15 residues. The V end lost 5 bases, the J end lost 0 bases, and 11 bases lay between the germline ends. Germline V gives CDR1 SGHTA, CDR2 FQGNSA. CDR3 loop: CASSQTGNSGNTIYF. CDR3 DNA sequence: TGTGCCAGCAGCCAAACAGGGAACTCTGGAAACACCATATATTTT. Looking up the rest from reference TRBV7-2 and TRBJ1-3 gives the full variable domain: GAGVSQSPSNKVTEKGKDVELRCDPISGHTALYWYRQSLGQGLEFLIYFQGNSAPDKSGLPSDRFSAERTGGSVSTLTIQRTQQEDSAVYLCASSQTGNSGNTIYFGEGSWLTVV.

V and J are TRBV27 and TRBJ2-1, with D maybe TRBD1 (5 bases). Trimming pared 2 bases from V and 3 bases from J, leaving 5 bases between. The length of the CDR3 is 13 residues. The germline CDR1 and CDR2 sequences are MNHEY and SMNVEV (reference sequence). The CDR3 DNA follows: TGTGCCAGCAGTTTAGACAGCTACAATGAGCAGTTCTTC. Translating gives CASSLDSYNEQFF.

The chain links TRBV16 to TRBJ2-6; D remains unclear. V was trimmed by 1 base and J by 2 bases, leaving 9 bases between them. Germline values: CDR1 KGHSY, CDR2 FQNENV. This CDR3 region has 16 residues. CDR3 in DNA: TGTGCCAGCAGCCAATTGTGGCTGACTGGGGCCAACGTCCTGACTTTC. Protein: CASSQLWLTGANVLTF.

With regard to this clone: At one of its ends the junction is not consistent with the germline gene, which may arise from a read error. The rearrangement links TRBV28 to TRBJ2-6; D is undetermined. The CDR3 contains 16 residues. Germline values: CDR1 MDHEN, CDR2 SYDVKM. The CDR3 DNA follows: TGTGCCCGCAGTCCCTCTTTTGCCGGTGGGGCCAACGTCCTGACTTTC. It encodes CARSPSFAGGANVLTF.

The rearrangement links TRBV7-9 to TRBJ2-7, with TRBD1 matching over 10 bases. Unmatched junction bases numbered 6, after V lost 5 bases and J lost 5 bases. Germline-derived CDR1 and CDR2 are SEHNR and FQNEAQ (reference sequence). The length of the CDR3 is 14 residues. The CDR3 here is CASSPTGGADEQYF. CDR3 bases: TGTGCCAGCAGCCCGACAGGGGGCGCGGACGAGCAGTACTTC. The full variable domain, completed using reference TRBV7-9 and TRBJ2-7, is DTGVSQNPRHKITKRGQNVTFRCDPISEHNRLYWYRQTLGQGPEFLTYFQNEAQLEKSRLLSDRFSAERPKGSFSTLEIQRTEQGDSAMYLCASSPTGGADEQYFGPGTRLTVT.

CDR3 region: CASTGQYSYEQYF. CDR3 sequence (DNA): TGTGCCAGCACAGGACAGTATTCCTACGAGCAGTACTTC. The V gene is TRBV7-2, the J gene TRBJ2-7; the D gene is possibly TRBD1 (6 bases). Trimming took off 7 bases at V and 1 base at J, with 11 bases between the two ends. The CDR3 has 13 residues. Germline CDR1 and CDR2: SGHTA and FQGNSA.

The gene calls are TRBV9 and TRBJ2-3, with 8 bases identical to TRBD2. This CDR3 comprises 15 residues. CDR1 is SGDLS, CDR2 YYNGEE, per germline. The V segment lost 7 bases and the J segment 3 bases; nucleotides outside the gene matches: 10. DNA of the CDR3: TGTGCCAGCGGGCGGGGCGGGGGGATGACAGATACGCAGTATTTT. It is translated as CASGRGGGMTDTQYF.

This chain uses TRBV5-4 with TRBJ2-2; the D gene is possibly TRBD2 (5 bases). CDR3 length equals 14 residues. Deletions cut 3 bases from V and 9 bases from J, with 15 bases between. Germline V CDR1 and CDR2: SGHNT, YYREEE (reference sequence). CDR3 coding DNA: TGTGCCAGCAGCTCTACGGGGTTTGATCGGGAGCTGTTTTTT. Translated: CASSSTGFDRELFF. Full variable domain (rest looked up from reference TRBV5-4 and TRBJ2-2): ETGVTQSPTHLIKTRGQQVTLRCSSQSGHNTVSWYQQALGQGPQFIFQYYREEENGRGNFPPRFSGLQFPNYSSELNVNALELDDSALYLCASSSTGFDRELFFGEGSRLTVL.

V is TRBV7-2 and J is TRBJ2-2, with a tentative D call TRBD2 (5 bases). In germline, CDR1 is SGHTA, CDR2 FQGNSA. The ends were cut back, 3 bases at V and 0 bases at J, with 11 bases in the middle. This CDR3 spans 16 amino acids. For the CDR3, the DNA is TGTGCCAGCAGCTTTGGTGCGGGTCCGAACACCGGGGAGCTGTTTTTT. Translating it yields CASSFGAGPNTGELFF.

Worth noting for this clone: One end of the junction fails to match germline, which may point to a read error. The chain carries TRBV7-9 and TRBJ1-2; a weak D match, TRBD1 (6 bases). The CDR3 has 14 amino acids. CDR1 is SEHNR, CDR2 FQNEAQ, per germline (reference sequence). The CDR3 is CSSSLGTPSYGYTF. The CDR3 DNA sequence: TGTTCCAGCAGCTTAGGGACACCTTCCTATGGCTACACCTTC.

CDR3 bases: TGTGCCAGCAGCCGTCGGGACAGGGACTATGGCTACACCTTC. Translated: CASSRRDRDYGYTF. The chain has TRBV7-9 and TRBJ1-2, with TRBD1 identical over 9 bases. J lost 3 bases, V lost 5 bases, and 4 bases had no gene match. Germline loops: CDR1 SEHNR, CDR2 FQNEAQ (reference sequence). There are 14 residues in the CDR3.

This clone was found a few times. Written as DNA, the CDR3 is TGTGCCAGCAGAGAGACTAGCTACGAGCAGTACTTC. Protein sequence: CASRETSYEQYF. This rearrangement joins TRBV6-1 to TRBJ2-7; D is possibly TRBD2 (6 bases). Trimming cost V 6 bases and J 3 bases, with 9 bases left between them. The CDR3 consists of 12 residues. Per the germline V gene, CDR1 is MNHNS and CDR2 is SASEGT.

CDR3 residues: CASSLGATSYTF. CDR3 sequence (DNA): TGTGCCAGCAGCTTAGGGGCCACGAGCTACACCTTC. The V and J genes are TRBV7-9 and TRBJ1-2; D is undetermined. This CDR3 region has 12 residues. The ends were cut back, 1 base at V and 9 bases at J, with 9 bases in the middle. Germline CDR1 reads SEHNR; CDR2 reads FQNEAQ (reference sequence).

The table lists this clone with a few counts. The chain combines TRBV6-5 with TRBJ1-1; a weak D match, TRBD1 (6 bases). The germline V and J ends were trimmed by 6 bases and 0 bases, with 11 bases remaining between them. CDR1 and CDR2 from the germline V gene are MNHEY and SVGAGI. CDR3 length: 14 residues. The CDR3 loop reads CASSPGDMNTEAFF. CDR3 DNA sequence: TGTGCCAGCAGCCCCGGGGACATGAACACTGAAGCTTTCTTT.

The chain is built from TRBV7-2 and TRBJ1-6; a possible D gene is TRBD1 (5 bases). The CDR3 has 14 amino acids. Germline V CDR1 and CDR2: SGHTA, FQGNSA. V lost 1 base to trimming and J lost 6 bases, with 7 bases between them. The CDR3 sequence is CASSLEGANSPLHF. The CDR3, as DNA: TGTGCCAGCAGCTTAGAAGGGGCTAATTCACCCCTCCACTTT. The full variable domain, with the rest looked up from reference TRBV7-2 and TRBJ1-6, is GAGVSQSPSNKVTEKGKDVELRCDPISGHTALYWYRQSLGQGLEFLIYFQGNSAPDKSGLPSDRFSAERTGGSVSTLTIQRTQQEDSAVYLCASSLEGANSPLHFGNGTRLTVT.

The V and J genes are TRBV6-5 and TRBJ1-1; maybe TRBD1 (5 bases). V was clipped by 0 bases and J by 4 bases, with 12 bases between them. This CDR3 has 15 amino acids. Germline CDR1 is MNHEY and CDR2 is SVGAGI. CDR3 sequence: CASSYSRGRGTEAFF. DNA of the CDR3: TGTGCCAGCAGTTACTCGAGAGGGAGGGGCACTGAAGCTTTCTTT.